These 19 T cell receptor beta chains originate from one sample sequenced in a study of blood T cell repertoires in COVID-19. Sequencing was performed with immunoSEQ multiplex PCR; in TCRdb, only in-frame clones are kept and a portion is missing. Seen here are more than 45,000 clones, more than 80% observed once, and the top ten hold 1.2% to 1.5%. The specimen was peripheral blood. The receptors originated from a man between 60 and 75 years old with acute or convalescent COVID-19.

This sequence joins TRBV24-1 and TRBJ2-7; TRBD1 might be the D (6 bases). The CDR3 extends over 13 amino acids. V lost 7 bases to trimming and J lost 2 bases, with 11 bases between them. CDR1 and CDR2 from the germline V gene are KGHDR and SFDVKD. CDR3 DNA: TGTGCCACCAGACTACAGGGACCCTACGAGCAGTACTTC. It encodes CATRLQGPYEQYF.

This sequence joins TRBV7-9 and TRBJ2-1; 7 bases align to TRBD1. The CDR3 is made up of 18 amino acids. In germline, CDR1 is SEHNR, CDR2 FQNEAQ (reference sequence). V shed 0 bases, J shed 4 bases, and the junction held 12 bases outside the gene matches. CDR3 protein: CASSLARGGDRGYNEQFF. The CDR3 DNA sequence: TGTGCCAGCAGCTTAGCTCGGGGTGGGGACAGAGGTTACAATGAGCAGTTCTTC.

The chain combines TRBV5-6 with TRBJ1-2; D not resolved. V dropped 2 bases and J dropped 2 bases, with 10 bases sitting between them. The CDR3 runs 14 residues. Looked up from germline, CDR1 is SGHDT and CDR2 is YYEEEE. The CDR3 here is CASSFQVTNYGYTF. In nucleotides, the CDR3 is TGTGCCAGCAGCTTCCAGGTGACAAACTATGGCTACACCTTC. Together with reference TRBV5-6 and TRBJ1-2, the CDR3 gives the full variable domain: DAGVTQSPTHLIKTRGQQVTLRCSPKSGHDTVSWYQQALGQGPQFIFQYYEEEERQRGNFPDRFSGHQFPNYSSELNVNALLLGDSALYLCASSFQVTNYGYTFGSGTRLTVV.

This clone has just one count. The rearrangement uses TRBV27 and TRBJ1-2; D remains unclear. Germline V gene sequence: CDR1 MNHEY, CDR2 SMNVEV (reference sequence). V gave up 2 bases and J gave up 2 bases, with 6 bases separating them. This CDR3 has 13 residues. In DNA, the CDR3 is TGTGCCAGCAGTTTAGACGGGAACTATGGCTACACCTTC. Its translation: CASSLDGNYGYTF.

The chain combines TRBV28 with TRBJ2-7, with a weak D call TRBD2 (5 bases). Germline V gene data show CDR1 as MDHEN and CDR2 as SYDVKM. Trimming cost V 11 bases and J 7 bases, with 15 bases left between them. The CDR3 consists of 11 residues. CDR3 DNA sequence: TGTGCCTCCGGGGAGTTTACGGAGCAGTACTTC. As protein: CASGEFTEQYF.

This chain connects TRBV5-6 to TRBJ2-4; TRBD2 matches 8 bases. The trim removed 4 bases at V and 3 bases at J, leaving 9 bases unmatched. This CDR3 has 16 amino acids. CDR1 is SGHDT, CDR2 YYEEEE, per germline. CDR3 residues: CASSPGGLVNKNIQYF. CDR3 in DNA: TGTGCCAGCAGCCCGGGGGGGCTGGTGAACAAAAACATTCAGTACTTC.

This chain uses TRBV18 with TRBJ2-7; 7 bases agree with TRBD1. The J segment lost 0 bases and the V segment lost 5 bases, leaving 7 bases of the junction unmatched. Per the germline V gene, CDR1 is KGHSH and CDR2 is LQKENI. CDR3 length: 15 amino acids. The CDR3 is CASSGTGDLSYEQYF. The CDR3 coding sequence is TGTGCCAGCTCAGGAACAGGGGACCTCTCCTACGAGCAGTACTTC.

The chain uses TRBV10-3 and TRBJ1-2; D gene unclear. The CDR3 totals 13 residues. The V and J ends lost 6 bases and 4 bases respectively, with 12 bases between them. The germline CDR1 and CDR2 sequences are ENHRY and SYGVKD. CDR3 region: CAISPDLAYGYTF. Here the CDR3 DNA reads TGTGCCATCAGCCCCGACCTAGCCTATGGCTACACCTTC.

V usage is TRBV19 and J usage is TRBJ2-7, with D possibly being TRBD2 (5 bases). The CDR3 spans 15 residues. Trimming took off 2 bases at V and 0 bases at J, with 11 bases between the two ends. Germline V CDR1 and CDR2: LNHDA, SQIVND (reference sequence). CDR3 nucleotide sequence: TGTGCCAGTAGTATAAGCTCAGCGGTCTCCTACGAGCAGTACTTC. This sequence encodes CASSISSAVSYEQYF.

The genes are TRBV6-1 and TRBJ2-5, with TRBD2 matching over 7 bases. From germline, CDR1 is MNHNS and CDR2 SASEGT. The CDR3 is 14 residues long. With V trimmed by 2 bases and J by 8 bases, 8 bases remained unmatched. CDR3 sequence: CASSEPGLVVTQYF. CDR3 bases: TGTGCCAGCAGTGAACCTGGACTAGTTGTTACCCAGTACTTC.

The rearrangement joins TRBV29-1 to TRBJ2-7; a possible D gene is TRBD1 (6 bases). CDR1 and CDR2 from the germline V gene are SQVTM and ANQGSEA. The CDR3 runs to 11 residues. V was shortened by 7 bases and J by 6 bases, with 13 bases between the two germline ends. The CDR3 region has the DNA TGCAGCGCCGACAGAGGGGGCGAGCAGTACTTC. As protein: CSADRGGEQYF.

The J gene is TRBJ2-7, the V gene TRBV28, with TRBD1 as a possible D gene (6 bases). Germline loops: CDR1 MDHEN, CDR2 SYDVKM. The ends were cut back, 2 bases at V and 4 bases at J, with 15 bases in the middle. The CDR3 runs to 15 residues. The CDR3 sequence is CASSLSTGYDYEQYF. In DNA, the CDR3 is TGTGCCAGCAGTTTAAGTACAGGGTACGATTACGAGCAGTACTTC.

The chain uses TRBV6-2 or TRBV6-3 and TRBJ2-7; 8 nucleotides line up with TRBD2. Trimming cost V 0 bases and J 1 base; bases outside gene matches: 5. Germline values: CDR1 MNHEY, CDR2 SVGEGT. There are 16 residues in the CDR3. The CDR3 DNA reads TGTGCCAGCAGTTACTCCCTAGCGGGTACTTCCTACGAGCAGTACTTC. Its translation is CASSYSLAGTSYEQYF.

The DNA of the CDR3 is TGTGCCAGCAGTCTGGACAGGGTCGGATACTATGGCTACACCTTC. Its protein is CASSLDRVGYYGYTF. The rearrangement links TRBV28 to TRBJ1-2; 8 nucleotides match TRBD1. CDR1 is MDHEN and CDR2 is SYDVKM in the germline V gene. The CDR3 is made up of 15 amino acids. With V trimmed by 5 bases and J by 3 bases, 8 bases remained unmatched.

The chain uses TRBV3-1 (or the pseudogene TRBV3-2) and TRBJ1-1; 9 bases line up with TRBD1. Germline values: CDR1 LGHDT, CDR2 YNNKEL (reference sequence). The V gene end was trimmed by 1 base and the J gene end by 2 bases; junction bases not matched to a gene: 2. The CDR3 spans 15 residues. DNA of the CDR3: TGTGCCAGCAGCCAAGGGGGACAGGGAAACACTGAAGCTTTCTTT. It is translated as CASSQGGQGNTEAFF.

The V call is TRBV6-2 or TRBV6-3, the J call TRBJ2-1; D is undetermined. CDR1 is MNHEY and CDR2 is SVGEGT in the germline V gene. The V end lost 6 bases, the J end lost 1 base, and 7 bases lay between the germline ends. CDR3 length: 13 residues. CDR3 coding DNA: TGTGCCAGCAGCCGCGGTTCCTACAATGAGCAGTTCTTC. Translation: CASSRGSYNEQFF.

This clone was observed a single time. V is TRBV28 and J is TRBJ2-2; D unclear. V lost 6 bases, J lost 8 bases, and 16 bases lay in between. CDR3 length: 14 amino acids. The germline gives CDR1 MDHEN, CDR2 SYDVKM. CDR3 region: CASSLDQSGGELFF. The CDR3 coding sequence is TGTGCCAGCAGCCTAGACCAATCGGGTGGGGAGCTGTTTTTT. The variable domain in full, completed from reference TRBV28 and TRBJ2-2, reads DVKVTQSSRYLVKRTGEKVFLECVQDMDHENMFWYRQDPGLGLRLIYFSYDVKMKEKGDIPEGYSVSREKKERFSLILESASTNQTSMYLCASSLDQSGGELFFGEGSRLTVL.

The chain recombines TRBV9 with TRBJ2-3; 13 bases align to TRBD2. Germline values: CDR1 SGDLS, CDR2 YYNGEE. V was pared by 0 bases and J by 7 bases, with 11 bases of the junction left unmatched. This CDR3 spans 18 amino acids. The CDR3 here is CASSVEGGLAGSLYTQYF. The CDR3 coding sequence is TGTGCCAGCAGCGTAGAGGGGGGACTAGCGGGGAGTCTCTATACGCAGTATTTT.

The rearrangement joins TRBV6-5 to TRBJ2-7, with TRBD1 matching 10 bases. The CDR3 spans 14 residues. Germline values: CDR1 MNHEY, CDR2 SVGAGI. The V segment lost 5 bases and the J segment 3 bases; nucleotides outside the gene matches: 4. The CDR3 protein is CASSRDRGGYEQYF. The CDR3 nucleotides are TGTGCCAGCAGTCGGGACAGGGGTGGCTACGAGCAGTACTTC.